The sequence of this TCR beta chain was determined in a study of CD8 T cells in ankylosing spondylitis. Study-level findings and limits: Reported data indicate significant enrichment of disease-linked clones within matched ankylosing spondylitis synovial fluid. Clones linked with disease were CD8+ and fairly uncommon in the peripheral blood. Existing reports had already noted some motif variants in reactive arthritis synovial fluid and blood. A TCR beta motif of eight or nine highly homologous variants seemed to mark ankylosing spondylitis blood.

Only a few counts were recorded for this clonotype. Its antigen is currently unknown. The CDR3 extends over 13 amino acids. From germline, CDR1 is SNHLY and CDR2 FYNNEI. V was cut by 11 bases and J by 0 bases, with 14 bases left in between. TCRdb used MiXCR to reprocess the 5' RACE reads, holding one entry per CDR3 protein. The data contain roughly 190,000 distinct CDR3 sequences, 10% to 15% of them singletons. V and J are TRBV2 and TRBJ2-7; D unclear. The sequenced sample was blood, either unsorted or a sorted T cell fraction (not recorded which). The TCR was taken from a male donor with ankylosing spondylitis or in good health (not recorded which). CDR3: CAGKRVSSYEQYF. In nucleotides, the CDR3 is TGTGCCGGCAAACGGGTTAGCTCCTACGAGCAGTACTTC.